The 22 T cell receptor beta chains presented below share a single source sample, sequenced in a study of blood T cell repertoires in COVID-19. TCRdb's copy holds only in-frame clones and misses some; the assay was immunoSEQ multiplex PCR. Among approximately 50,000 clones listed, more than 80% were seen once. Specimen: peripheral blood. Every receptor here comes from a man in his 60s with acute or convalescent COVID-19.

In its sample, this clone was seen once. The gene calls are TRBV14 and TRBJ1-2; no firm D call. Trimming shortened V by 6 bases and J by 5 bases, and 16 bases separated the two germline ends. This CDR3 contains 14 residues. Germline loops: CDR1 SGHDN, CDR2 FVKESK. The CDR3, as DNA: TGTGCCAGCAGTAAAACCCGAGGATCATATGGCTACACCTTC. Protein product: CASSKTRGSYGYTF.

This rearrangement joins TRBV9 to TRBJ1-1, with no clear D. CDR3 size: 13 residues. From germline, CDR1 is SGDLS and CDR2 YYNGEE. V shed 3 bases and J shed 0 bases, with 6 bases lying between them. CDR3 nucleotide sequence: TGTGCCAGCAGCGCCCAGTTGAACACTGAAGCTTTCTTT. It encodes CASSAQLNTEAFF. Together with reference TRBV9 and TRBJ1-1, the CDR3 gives the full variable domain: DSGVTQTPKHLITATGQRVTLRCSPRSGDLSVYWYQQSLDQGLQFLIQYYNGEERAKGNILERFSAQQFPDLHSELNLSSLELGDSALYFCASSAQLNTEAFFGQGTRLTVV.

This clone has just one count. The rearrangement joins TRBV3-1 (or the pseudogene TRBV3-2) to TRBJ2-5, with a possible D match to TRBD2 (6 bases). The germline V and J ends were trimmed by 0 bases and 7 bases, with 9 bases remaining between them. The germline CDR1 and CDR2 sequences are LGHDT and YNNKEL (reference sequence). This CDR3 comprises 13 residues. The CDR3 nucleotides are TGTGCCAGCAGCCAAGATGGAGGGGCGACCCAGTACTTC. As protein: CASSQDGGATQYF.

The chain couples TRBV10-2 to TRBJ1-5, with D unresolved. Germline lookup yields CDR1 WSHSY and CDR2 SAAADI. CDR3 length: 17 amino acids. V lost 5 bases and J 0 bases, leaving 17 bases between the germline ends. CDR3 residues: CASSSQEGVGSNQPQHF. The CDR3 DNA is TGCGCCAGCAGTAGTCAGGAGGGAGTCGGTAGCAATCAGCCCCAGCATTTT.

The chain employs TRBV28 and TRBJ1-2; the match to TRBD1 covers 7 bases. The CDR3 totals 12 residues. V gave up 6 bases and J gave up 5 bases; unmatched junction bases: 3. The germline CDR1 and CDR2 sequences are MDHEN and SYDVKM. The CDR3 coding sequence is TGTGCCAGCAGGCCAGGGGGATATGGCTACACCTTC. Protein sequence: CASRPGGYGYTF.

V is TRBV2 and J is TRBJ1-5; 9 bases line up with TRBD1. Germline loops: CDR1 SNHLY, CDR2 FYNNEI. V lost 8 bases to trimming and J lost 7 bases; unmatched junction nucleotides: 12. CDR3 length: 15 residues. DNA of the CDR3: TGTGCCAGCTCAAGAGGGGGACAGGGCGGGCAGCCCCAGCATTTT. It is translated as CASSRGGQGGQPQHF.

The CDR3: CASSQISGRMPGELFF. The CDR3 nucleotides read TGTGCCAGCAGCCAAATTAGCGGGAGAATGCCCGGGGAGCTGTTTTTT. The chain carries TRBV3-1 (or the pseudogene TRBV3-2) and TRBJ2-2; 9 nucleotides match TRBD2. The V gene end was trimmed by 2 bases and the J gene end by 6 bases; junction bases not matched to a gene: 7. Germline V gene lookup returns CDR1 LGHDT and CDR2 YNNKEL (reference sequence). This CDR3 region has 16 residues.

The rearrangement links TRBV7-9 to TRBJ1-2; 8 bases are shared with TRBD1. V was pared by 6 bases and J by 6 bases, with 9 bases of the junction left unmatched. Per germline, CDR1 SEHNR and CDR2 FQNEAQ (reference sequence). This CDR3 contains 14 residues. In nucleotides, the CDR3 is TGTGCCAGCAGTTTTGGCGGACAGGGCAATGGCTACACCTTC. The encoded protein is CASSFGGQGNGYTF.

V and J are TRBV10-3 and TRBJ2-5; 11 positions match TRBD1. There are 14 residues in the CDR3. The J segment lost 3 bases and the V segment lost 7 bases, leaving 4 bases of the junction unmatched. The germline V gene encodes CDR1 ENHRY and CDR2 SYGVKD. CDR3 loop: CAINRGQGEETQYF. The CDR3 coding sequence is TGTGCCATCAATAGGGGACAGGGGGAAGAGACCCAGTACTTC.

V gene TRBV4-1 combines with J gene TRBJ2-7, with 7 positions matching TRBD2. V shed 2 bases, J shed 2 bases, and the junction held 6 bases outside the gene matches. This CDR3 spans 15 amino acids. Looked up from germline, CDR1 is MGHRA and CDR2 is YSYEKL. This CDR3 reads CASSQPLAAPYEQYF. The CDR3 nucleotides are TGCGCCAGCAGCCAACCCCTAGCGGCCCCCTACGAGCAGTACTTC.

The chain joins TRBV7-9 to TRBJ2-7; D is perhaps TRBD1 (6 bases). V was shortened by 3 bases and J by 3 bases, with 9 bases between the two germline ends. CDR1 SEHNR and CDR2 FQNEAQ come from the germline V gene (reference sequence). This CDR3 has 13 amino acids. CDR3 sequence: CASSLGTNYEQYF. The CDR3 nucleotides are TGTGCCAGCAGCTTGGGGACAAACTACGAGCAGTACTTC.

The chain employs TRBV7-3 and TRBJ2-2; 8 bases map to TRBD1. V shed 5 bases, J shed 6 bases, and the junction held 5 bases outside the gene matches. The CDR3 is 14 amino acids. CDR1 is SGHTA and CDR2 is FQGTGA in the germline V gene. The CDR3 reads CASSPDRVAGELFF. The CDR3 DNA reads as TGTGCCAGCAGCCCGGACAGGGTTGCCGGGGAGCTGTTTTTT.

The chain couples TRBV7-9 to TRBJ2-1, with a possible D match to TRBD1 (6 bases). The CDR3 covers 13 residues. V dropped 4 bases and J dropped 2 bases, with 6 bases sitting between them. CDR1 SEHNR and CDR2 FQNEAQ come from the germline V gene (reference sequence). The CDR3 bases are TGTGCCAGCAGCTGGGACACCTACAATGAGCAGTTCTTC. Residues: CASSWDTYNEQFF.

The sample holds one count of this clone. The gene calls are TRBV6-6 and TRBJ1-6; tentative D call: TRBD1 (6 bases). Germline V gene lookup returns CDR1 MNHNY and CDR2 SVGAGI (reference sequence). Trimming left V 6 bases short and J 10 bases short, with 16 bases between. CDR3 length: 14 residues. CDR3 loop: CASSPQGSDSPLHF. The CDR3 DNA sequence: TGTGCCAGCAGCCCCCAGGGGAGCGACTCACCCCTCCACTTT.

The chain is built from TRBV6-2 or TRBV6-3 and TRBJ1-5, with D possibly TRBD1 on 5 matching bases. The length of the CDR3 is 14 residues. V lost 2 bases to trimming and J lost 3 bases, with 8 bases between them. The germline gives CDR1 MNHEY, CDR2 SVGEGT. The CDR3 nucleotides are TGTGCCAGCAGTTACCTGACAGACAATCAGCCCCAGCATTTT. This encodes CASSYLTDNQPQHF.

This chain joins TRBV28 and TRBJ2-1; D is perhaps TRBD2 (5 bases). The germline V gene encodes CDR1 MDHEN and CDR2 SYDVKM. The CDR3 sequence is 12 residues long. V was cut by 2 bases and J by 10 bases, with 9 bases left in between. In nucleotides, the CDR3 is TGTGCCAGCAGTTTACCCAGGAGGGAGCAGTTCTTC. Amino acid sequence: CASSLPRREQFF. Variable domain in full (rest from reference TRBV28 and TRBJ2-1): DVKVTQSSRYLVKRTGEKVFLECVQDMDHENMFWYRQDPGLGLRLIYFSYDVKMKEKGDIPEGYSVSREKKERFSLILESASTNQTSMYLCASSLPRREQFFGPGTRLTVL.

The chain employs TRBV2 and TRBJ2-1; a weak D match, TRBD2 (5 bases). Trimming removed 5 bases from V and 10 bases from J, with 9 bases in between. CDR1 is SNHLY, CDR2 FYNNEI, per germline. This CDR3 is 11 amino acids long. DNA of the CDR3: TGTGCCAGCAGTCCCTGGGAGGAGCAGTTCTTC. It yields the protein CASSPWEEQFF.

The rearrangement links TRBV6-2 or TRBV6-3 to TRBJ2-2; 9 nucleotides line up with TRBD1. CDR1 and CDR2 from the germline V gene are MNHEY and SVGEGT. This CDR3 is 14 amino acids long. Trimming removed 6 bases from V and 6 bases from J; junction bases left unmatched: 5. CDR3 coding DNA: TGTGCCAGCAGCCGGACAGGGGACGCCGGGGAGCTGTTTTTT. As protein: CASSRTGDAGELFF.

This chain joins TRBV9 and TRBJ1-2, with 11 bases lining up with TRBD1. The CDR3 covers 17 residues. Germline CDR1 reads SGDLS; CDR2 reads YYNGEE. With 3 bases clipped from V and 6 bases from J, the junction kept 13 bases outside the gene matches. The CDR3: CASSASPDRGLIDGYTF. The CDR3 nucleotides are TGTGCCAGCAGCGCCTCTCCGGACAGGGGGCTTATTGATGGCTACACCTTC.

The chain employs TRBV11-1 and TRBJ1-1, with D unclear. In germline, CDR1 is SGHAT, CDR2 FQDESV (reference sequence). The V gene lost 3 bases and the J gene lost 3 bases, with 14 bases spanning the gap. CDR3 length equals 15 residues. The CDR3 DNA is TGTGCCAGCAGCTTCGGGCTAGGGAGGTACACTGAAGCTTTCTTT. Its protein product is CASSFGLGRYTEAFF.

The V call is TRBV28, the J call TRBJ1-2; 8 bases line up with TRBD1. Germline CDR1 and CDR2: MDHEN and SYDVKM. This CDR3 has 14 amino acids. Losses at the gene ends were 6 bases for V and 5 bases for J; bases not matched to a gene: 8. CDR3 region: CASRAGGAGYGYTF. CDR3 nucleotide sequence: TGTGCCAGCAGAGCAGGGGGCGCAGGTTATGGCTACACCTTC.

The J gene is TRBJ2-3, the V gene TRBV9; D possibly corresponds to TRBD2 (6 bases). The V end was cut by 9 bases, the J end by 2 bases, with 25 bases between. Germline CDR1 is SGDLS and CDR2 is YYNGEE. The CDR3 contains 17 residues. CDR3 sequence reads: CATSPPMGGSPTDTQYF. The CDR3 nucleotides read TGTGCCACCTCACCCCCCATGGGAGGCAGCCCCACAGATACGCAGTATTTT.